This TCR beta chain appears in the sequencing data of a study of T cells in Graves' hyperthyroidism and ophthalmopathy. RNA transcripts were the template for amplifying TCR beta CDR3 regions. First-round RT-PCR with HTBI primers amplified the TCR CDR3 region. TCRdb recomputed calls from the multiplex PCR reads with MiXCR, one row per CDR3 protein. The sample carries 560,000 or so distinct CDR3 sequences, 46% recorded once. Trimming shortened V by 4 bases and J by 2 bases, and 12 bases separated the two germline ends. The CDR3 runs to 14 residues. Germline lookup yields CDR1 SGHVS and CDR2 FNYEAQ. Among the patients, aged 18 to 65, hyperthyroidism was newly diagnosed and had lasted under 2 months. A patient was excluded if there was uncontrolled infection, other autoimmune disease, pregnancy or lactation. Diagnosis relied on clinical symptoms, serum thyroxine and TRAb, thyroid ultrasound and orbital computed tomography.

This clonotype has at least ten counts. The V call is TRBV7-6, the J call TRBJ2-7; D unclear. The sequence came from a woman aged 18-29 years with Graves' hyperthyroidism. The sequenced sample consisted of peripheral blood or thyroid tissue (not recorded which). CDR3 nucleotides: TGTGCCAGCAGCTCAACCGGGCCGACCTACGAGCAGTACTTC. It codes for CASSSTGPTYEQYF.